The subject of this entry is one T cell receptor beta chain. The data are from a study of blood T cell repertoires in COVID-19. In the study overall: Samples representing acute and convalescent COVID-19 were sourced from the United States, Italy and Spain. T cells, B-cell-depleted T cells, or PBMCs supplied cDNA or gDNA.

Germline CDR1 is LGHDT and CDR2 is YNNKEL (reference sequence). CDR3 size: 14 residues. V shed 1 base and J shed 5 bases, with 11 bases lying between them. Per the study methods: Reference gene primer amplification gave nucleated cell count estimates. Clones were sequenced by immunoSEQ multiplex PCR, and TCRdb holds only the in-frame ones, with some missing. D and trimming come from the DNA, and the V and J calls and clone size come from that table. The table includes roughly 81,000 clones, around 82% detected once. The V and J genes are TRBV3-1 (or the pseudogene TRBV3-2) and TRBJ1-1; D remains ambiguous. Source material: peripheral blood. The clonotype originates from a man in his sixties with acute or convalescent COVID-19. CDR3 amino acids: CASSQGFEGTEAFF. In DNA form, the CDR3 reads TGTGCCAGCAGCCAAGGGTTCGAGGGAACTGAAGCTTTCTTT.